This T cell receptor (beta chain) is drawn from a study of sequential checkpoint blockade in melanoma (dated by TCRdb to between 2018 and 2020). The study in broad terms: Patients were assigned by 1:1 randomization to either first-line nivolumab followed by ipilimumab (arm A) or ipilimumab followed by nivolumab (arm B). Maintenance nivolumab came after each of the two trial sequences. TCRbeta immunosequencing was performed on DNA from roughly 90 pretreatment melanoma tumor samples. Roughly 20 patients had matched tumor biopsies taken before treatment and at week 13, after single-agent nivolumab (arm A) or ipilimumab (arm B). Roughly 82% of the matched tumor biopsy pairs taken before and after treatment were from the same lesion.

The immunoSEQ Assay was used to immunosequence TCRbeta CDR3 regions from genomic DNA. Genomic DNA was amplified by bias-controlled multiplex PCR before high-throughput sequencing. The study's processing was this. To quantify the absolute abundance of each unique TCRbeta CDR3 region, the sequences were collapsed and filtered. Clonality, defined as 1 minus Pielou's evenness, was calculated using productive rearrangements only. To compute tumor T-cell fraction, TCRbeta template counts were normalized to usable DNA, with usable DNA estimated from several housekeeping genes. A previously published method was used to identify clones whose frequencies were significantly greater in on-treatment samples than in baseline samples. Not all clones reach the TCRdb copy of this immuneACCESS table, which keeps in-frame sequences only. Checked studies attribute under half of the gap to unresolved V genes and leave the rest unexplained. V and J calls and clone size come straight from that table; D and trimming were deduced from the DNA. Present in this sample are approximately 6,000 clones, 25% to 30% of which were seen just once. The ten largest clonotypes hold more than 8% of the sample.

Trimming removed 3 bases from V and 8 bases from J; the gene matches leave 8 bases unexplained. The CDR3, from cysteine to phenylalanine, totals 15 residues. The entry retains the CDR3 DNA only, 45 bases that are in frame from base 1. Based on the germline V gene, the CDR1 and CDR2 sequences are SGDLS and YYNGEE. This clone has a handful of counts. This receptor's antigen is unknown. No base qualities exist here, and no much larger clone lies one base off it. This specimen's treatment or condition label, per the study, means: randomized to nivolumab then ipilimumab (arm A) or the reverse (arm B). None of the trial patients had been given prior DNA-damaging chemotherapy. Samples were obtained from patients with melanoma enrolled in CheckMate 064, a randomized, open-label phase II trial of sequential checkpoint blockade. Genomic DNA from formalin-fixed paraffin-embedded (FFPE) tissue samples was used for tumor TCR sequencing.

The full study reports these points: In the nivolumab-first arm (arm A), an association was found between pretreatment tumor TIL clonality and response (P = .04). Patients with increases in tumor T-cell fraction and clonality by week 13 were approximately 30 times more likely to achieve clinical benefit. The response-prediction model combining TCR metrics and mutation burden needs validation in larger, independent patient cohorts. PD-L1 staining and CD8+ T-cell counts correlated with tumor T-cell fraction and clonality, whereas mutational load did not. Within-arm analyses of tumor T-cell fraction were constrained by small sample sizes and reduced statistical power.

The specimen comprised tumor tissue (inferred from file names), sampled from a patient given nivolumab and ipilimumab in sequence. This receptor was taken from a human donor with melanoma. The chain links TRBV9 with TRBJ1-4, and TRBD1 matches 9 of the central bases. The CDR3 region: CASSETQGAREKLFF. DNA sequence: TGTGCCAGCAGCGAGACACAGGGGGCGCGGGAAAAACTGTTTTTT.